This TCR beta chain is from a study of regulatory T cells in long-lasting Graves disease. Overall study context: Recently diagnosed Graves' patients had received antithyroid drugs for under 3 months. Findings and limits, study-wide: There were preferences for TRBV28, TRBJ1-2 and TRBJ2-5 in persistent disease.

This clonotype was counted only a few times. Its target is not known. Time point denoted: newly diagnosed GD, antithyroid drugs for less than 3 months. Isolated PBMC RNA provided the starting material for the TCR library. Assembly of TCR beta libraries relied on iRepertoire HTBI primers together with Arm-PCR of CDR3 regions. TCRdb reprocessed the multiplex PCR reads via MiXCR and lists one record per CDR3 protein. Of approximately 490,000 distinct CDR3 sequences in the sample, 15% to 20% were seen once. Germline assignment: CDR1 SGDLS and CDR2 YYNGEE. Trimming cost V 0 bases and J 3 bases, with 11 bases left between them. The CDR3 has 15 residues. A further study also used this sample, focusing on T cells in Graves' hyperthyroidism and ophthalmopathy. This second study notes: The definition of stable Graves' hyperthyroidism was no ophthalmopathy progression within 18 months. From stable hyperthyroidism, ophthalmopathy was separated by a 13 V-J model.

The chain combines TRBV9 with TRBJ2-3, with D possibly matching TRBD2 (5 bases). The sequence was obtained from a man between 40 and 49 years old with Graves disease. Sequencing was performed on peripheral blood mononuclear cells (PBMCs), taken at new diagnosis, from a patient treated with antithyroid drugs. The CDR3 here is CASSVGPAVTDTQYF. CDR3 nucleotides: TGTGCCAGCAGCGTAGGCCCAGCGGTGACAGATACGCAGTATTTT. Filled out from reference TRBV9 and TRBJ2-3, the complete variable domain reads DSGVTQTPKHLITATGQRVTLRCSPRSGDLSVYWYQQSLDQGLQFLIQYYNGEERAKGNILERFSAQQFPDLHSELNLSSLELGDSALYFCASSVGPAVTDTQYFGPGTRLTVL.